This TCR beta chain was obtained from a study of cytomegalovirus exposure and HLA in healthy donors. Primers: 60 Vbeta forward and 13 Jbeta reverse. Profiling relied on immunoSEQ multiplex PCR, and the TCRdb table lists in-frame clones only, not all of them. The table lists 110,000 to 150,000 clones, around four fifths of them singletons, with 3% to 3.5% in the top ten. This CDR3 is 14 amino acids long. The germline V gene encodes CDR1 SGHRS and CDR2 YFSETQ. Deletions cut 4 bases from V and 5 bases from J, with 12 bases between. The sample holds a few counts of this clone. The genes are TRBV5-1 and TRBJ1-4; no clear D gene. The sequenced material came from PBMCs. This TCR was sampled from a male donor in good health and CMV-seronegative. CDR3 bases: TGCGCCAGCAGCGAGCTACTAGGGAATGAAAAACTGTTTTTT. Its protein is CASSELLGNEKLFF.